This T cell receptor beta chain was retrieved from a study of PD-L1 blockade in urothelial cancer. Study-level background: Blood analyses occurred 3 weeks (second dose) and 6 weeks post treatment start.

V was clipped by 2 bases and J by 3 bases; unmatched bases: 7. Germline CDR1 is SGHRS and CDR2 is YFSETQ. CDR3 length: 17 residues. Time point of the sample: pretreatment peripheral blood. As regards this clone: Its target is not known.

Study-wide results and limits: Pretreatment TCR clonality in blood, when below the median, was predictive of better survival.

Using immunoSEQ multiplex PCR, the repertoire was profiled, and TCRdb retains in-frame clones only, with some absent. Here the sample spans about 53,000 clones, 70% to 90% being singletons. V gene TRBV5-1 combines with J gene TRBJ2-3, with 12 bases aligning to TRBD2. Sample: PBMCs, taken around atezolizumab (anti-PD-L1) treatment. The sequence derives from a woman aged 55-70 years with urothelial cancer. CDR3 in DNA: TGCGCCAGCAGCTTTTCTAGCGGGGGGGCCGTAACAGATACGCAGTATTTT. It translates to CASSFSSGGAVTDTQYF.